One and the same sample provided the 23 T cell receptor beta chains below, sequenced in a study of naive and memory T cell subsets. An equimolar mix of two oligonucleotides served as the beta constant-region primer for TRBC1 and TRBC2. The ligated cDNA underwent four PCR rounds using SP2 and nested alpha and beta constant-region primers. TCRdb re-called the UMI-ligation and nested PCR reads through MiXCR, storing one row per CDR3 protein. The repertoire holds 95,000 to 150,000 distinct CDR3 sequences, with 36% as singletons. Sequenced material: central memory CD4+ T cells from blood. Receptors originate from a human donor in good health.

This clonotype was recorded a few times. V usage is TRBV7-9 and J usage is TRBJ2-7, with D tentatively TRBD1 (6 bases). The V gene lost 3 bases and the J gene lost 4 bases, with 7 bases spanning the gap. There are 12 residues in the CDR3. In germline, CDR1 is SEHNR, CDR2 FQNEAQ (reference sequence). In DNA form, the CDR3 reads TGTGCCAGCAGCTTTGGACAGTACGAGCAGTACTTC. It is translated as CASSFGQYEQYF.

The J gene is TRBJ2-1, the V gene TRBV14; D is unclear. CDR3 length equals 13 residues. The germline V and J ends were trimmed by 3 bases and 10 bases, with 13 bases remaining between them. Germline CDR1 and CDR2: SGHDN and FVKESK. The CDR3 loop reads CASSHLRVGEQFF. The DNA for the CDR3 is TGTGCCAGCAGCCACCTAAGAGTGGGAGAGCAGTTCTTC.

This clonotype was seen only once. The chain is built from TRBV6-2 or TRBV6-3 and TRBJ1-2; D call uncertain. V shed 6 bases and J shed 2 bases, with 7 bases lying between them. Germline CDR1 and CDR2: MNHEY and SVGEGT. CDR3 size: 12 residues. CDR3 region: CASSLSNYGYTF. DNA of the CDR3: TGTGCCAGCAGCTTATCCAACTATGGCTACACCTTC.

DNA for the CDR3: TGCAGCGTAGCCGAGACAGGGAACTATGGCTACACCTTC. Protein: CSVAETGNYGYTF. This sequence joins TRBV29-1 and TRBJ1-2; TRBD1 agrees at 7 bases. The junction had 6 bases not matched to a gene; V was cut back by 6 bases and J by 2 bases. The CDR3 runs to 13 residues. Per germline, CDR1 SQVTM and CDR2 ANQGSEA.

The V gene is TRBV5-1, the J gene TRBJ1-5; the match to TRBD1 covers 9 bases. Per germline, CDR1 SGHRS and CDR2 YFSETQ. The J segment lost 7 bases and the V segment lost 0 bases, leaving 8 bases of the junction unmatched. The length of the CDR3 is 16 residues. For the CDR3, the DNA is TGCGCCAGCAGCTTGGAACCACAGGGGGCTGGGCAGCCCCAGCATTTT. This gives the protein CASSLEPQGAGQPQHF. The complete variable domain, with remaining parts taken from reference TRBV5-1 and TRBJ1-5, reads KAGVTQTPRYLIKTRGQQVTLSCSPISGHRSVSWYQQTPGQGLQFLFEYFSETQRNKGNFPGRFSGRQFSNSRSEMNVSTLELGDSALYLCASSLEPQGAGQPQHFGDGTRLSIL.

This clonotype is labeled as medium-sized (0.01 to 0.1%). The chain has TRBV29-1 and TRBJ2-7, with a possible D match to TRBD2 (6 bases). The CDR3 is made up of 14 amino acids. Deletions cut 3 bases from V and 0 bases from J, with 12 bases between. Germline-derived CDR1 and CDR2 are SQVTM and ANQGSEA. Here the CDR3 reads CSVDVAGTSYEQYF. In DNA, the CDR3 is TGCAGCGTTGATGTTGCGGGGACCTCCTACGAGCAGTACTTC.

This clonotype was seen ten or more times. This sequence joins TRBV20-1 and TRBJ2-5; D not certain. The germline V gene encodes CDR1 DFQATT and CDR2 SNEGSKA (reference sequence). V gave up 3 bases and J gave up 3 bases, with 11 bases separating them. There are 13 residues in the CDR3. CDR3 amino acids: CSASSHLEETQYF. The CDR3 DNA follows: TGCAGTGCTAGCAGCCATCTAGAAGAGACCCAGTACTTC.

This clonotype was counted only a few times. The chain is built from TRBV4-2 and TRBJ2-5, with 8 bases matching TRBD1. The CDR3 totals 14 residues. Germline V CDR1 and CDR2: LGHNA, YNFKEQ. The V and J ends lost 4 bases and 3 bases, in that order; junction bases with no gene match: 4. The CDR3 DNA reads TGTGCCAGCAGCCTCGCAGGGGGCGAAGAGACCCAGTACTTC. This codes for CASSLAGGEETQYF.

The chain couples TRBV11-2 to TRBJ1-4, with D unresolved. V was pared by 5 bases and J by 6 bases, with 10 bases between. Germline V gene sequence: CDR1 SGHAT, CDR2 FQNNGV. The CDR3 has 13 amino acids. The CDR3 coding sequence is TGTGCCAGCAGCGGGCGAGGAGATGAAAAACTGTTTTTT. Translating it yields CASSGRGDEKLFF.

V usage is TRBV28 and J usage is TRBJ2-1; 14 bases map to TRBD2. The CDR3 is 16 amino acids. Germline CDR1 is MDHEN and CDR2 is SYDVKM. With 2 bases clipped from V and 7 bases from J, the junction kept 4 bases outside the gene matches. CDR3 protein: CASSLRTSGRLNEQFF. CDR3 DNA sequence: TGTGCCAGCAGTTTAAGGACTAGCGGGAGGCTAAATGAGCAGTTCTTC.

This clonotype has only one observation. The CDR3 nucleotides read TGTGCCAGCAGCTTTAATTTTAGAACTTACACCGGGGAGCTGTTTTTT. It specifies CASSFNFRTYTGELFF. The rearrangement uses TRBV11-2 and TRBJ2-2; no reliable D call. CDR1 is SGHAT and CDR2 is FQNNGV in the germline V gene. The germline V and J ends were trimmed by 3 bases and 3 bases, with 14 bases remaining between them. The CDR3 spans 16 residues.

V usage is TRBV29-1 and J usage is TRBJ2-3; 8 bases agree with TRBD2. The CDR3 totals 15 residues. CDR1 is SQVTM, CDR2 ANQGSEA, per germline. After removal of 6 bases from V and 5 bases from J, the junction contained 13 bases not matched to a gene. The CDR3, as DNA: TGCAGCGTCTTTAGCGGGATCAGTCTCAGAGATACGCAGTATTTT. This encodes CSVFSGISLRDTQYF.

The rearrangement joins TRBV2 to TRBJ2-1, with 7 bases matching TRBD2. This CDR3 comprises 14 residues. After removal of 3 bases from V and 8 bases from J, the junction contained 7 bases not matched to a gene. Germline V lookup: CDR1 SNHLY, CDR2 FYNNEI. In DNA form, the CDR3 reads TGTGCCAGCAGTGAGCGGACTAGTCTATATGAGCAGTTCTTC. Encoded protein: CASSERTSLYEQFF.

The chain couples TRBV5-1 to TRBJ2-2, with a possible D match to TRBD1 (7 bases). Looked up from germline, CDR1 is SGHRS and CDR2 is YFSETQ. With 4 bases removed from V and 1 base from J, the gap between germline ends came to 11 bases. There are 15 residues in the CDR3. CDR3 region: CASSGGGKNTGELFF. CDR3 DNA sequence: TGCGCCAGCAGCGGAGGGGGCAAGAACACCGGGGAGCTGTTTTTT.

This chain uses TRBV12-3 or TRBV12-4 with TRBJ2-3; tentative D call: TRBD1 (6 bases). Between the trimmed V and J ends, which lost 3 bases and 4 bases, there was a span of 11 bases. The CDR3 covers 14 residues. The CDR3 nucleotides read TGTGCCAGCAGTTTCACAGGGACATCAGATACGCAGTATTTT. It specifies CASSFTGTSDTQYF.

J is TRBJ2-7 and V is TRBV20-1, with 9 bases lining up with TRBD2. The germline V gene has CDR1 DFQATT and CDR2 SNEGSKA (reference sequence). The CDR3 spans 13 residues. V lost 6 bases and J lost 4; bases outside the gene matches: 7. CDR3 region: CSASPAGGYEQYF. CDR3 bases: TGCAGTGCCTCCCCAGCGGGAGGTTACGAGCAGTACTTC.

The chain recombines TRBV4-2 with TRBJ2-5; D is uncertain. Trimming cost V 0 bases and J 4 bases, with 12 bases left between them. Germline V gene data show CDR1 as LGHNA and CDR2 as YNFKEQ. The CDR3 has 15 residues. The CDR3 protein is CASSQETQWGETQYF. The CDR3 DNA sequence: TGTGCCAGCAGCCAAGAGACCCAGTGGGGAGAGACCCAGTACTTC.

At least ten counts were recorded for this clonotype. V gene TRBV3-1 combines with J gene TRBJ2-4; D is uncertain. Trimming removed 6 bases at V and 1 base at J, with 7 bases between. The CDR3 contains 13 residues. Germline loops: CDR1 LGHDT, CDR2 YNNKEL (reference sequence). CDR3 amino acids: CASSYAAKNIQYF. CDR3 coding DNA: TGTGCCAGCAGTTACGCTGCCAAAAACATTCAGTACTTC.

The sample holds a few counts of this clonotype. This chain links TRBV30 with TRBJ2-3; D unclear. The V gene's germline CDR1 is GTSNPN and CDR2 SVGIG (reference sequence). This CDR3 has 15 amino acids. The V end was cut by 1 base, the J end by 2 bases, with 13 bases between. As DNA, the CDR3 is TGTGCCTGGAGTGGAACTTCCCAATTCACAGATACGCAGTATTTT. Translated: CAWSGTSQFTDTQYF.

The chain has TRBV6-2 or TRBV6-3 and TRBJ2-5, with 11 bases identical to TRBD2. The CDR3 extends over 16 amino acids. The germline gives CDR1 MNHEY, CDR2 SVGEGT. The trim removed 2 bases at V and 3 bases at J, leaving 5 bases unmatched. CDR3 DNA: TGTGCCAGCAGTTACGGGCTAGCGGGAGGTGAAGAGACCCAGTACTTC. Translated, it gives CASSYGLAGGEETQYF.

This clonotype came up a few times. The V and J genes are TRBV28 and TRBJ2-1, with 8 bases identical to TRBD1. The V gene end was trimmed by 4 bases and the J gene end by 7 bases; junction bases not matched to a gene: 9. CDR1 is MDHEN, CDR2 SYDVKM, per germline. This CDR3 contains 15 residues. The CDR3 region is CASSSDRGRRNEQFF. The CDR3 DNA reads TGTGCCAGCAGTTCCGACAGGGGCAGGAGGAATGAGCAGTTCTTC.

This clonotype was recorded a few times. The chain recombines TRBV6-1 with TRBJ2-7, with D hard to call. The CDR3 contains 11 residues. V lost 2 bases to trimming and J lost 5 bases, with 4 bases between them. Germline V gene sequence: CDR1 MNHNS, CDR2 SASEGT. CDR3 loop: CASSEIDEQYF. Written as DNA, the CDR3 is TGTGCCAGCAGTGAAATCGACGAGCAGTACTTC.

This clonotype has only a few counts. The chain is built from TRBV28 and TRBJ1-5, with 8 bases identical to TRBD1. Germline lookup yields CDR1 MDHEN and CDR2 SYDVKM. The CDR3 loop spans 15 amino acids. V was clipped by 6 bases and J by 5 bases; unmatched bases: 9. The CDR3 DNA sequence: TGTGCCAGCAGCCCGCGGGGGACAGGACATCAGCCCCAGCATTTT. Protein sequence: CASSPRGTGHQPQHF.